These 10 T cell receptor beta chains share one sample of origin, sequenced in a study of blood T cell repertoires in COVID-19. Assay: immunoSEQ multiplex PCR; the TCRdb copy retains only in-frame clones and omits some. The data show under 250,000 clones, around 90% seen once. Sequenced: peripheral blood. The receptors stem from a man aged 55 to 70 with COVID-19, enrolled during active disease.

Only one count was recorded for this clone. The chain carries TRBV12-3 or TRBV12-4 and TRBJ1-2, with a weak D call TRBD1 (5 bases). CDR3 length: 12 amino acids. Between the trimmed V and J ends, which lost 8 bases and 4 bases, there was a span of 11 bases. CDR3 nucleotide sequence: TGTGCCAGCGCGGGGGTGTCCTATGGCTACACCTTC. Its translation is CASAGVSYGYTF.

This clone was seen more than once but under ten times. Other nucleotide sequences from this sample produce the same CDR3. The chain employs TRBV2 and TRBJ1-5; no firm D call. Germline V gene lookup returns CDR1 SNHLY and CDR2 FYNNEI. The CDR3 length is 14 residues. V was cut by 3 bases and J by 6 bases, with 12 bases left in between. The CDR3: CASSDRGVGQPQHF. The DNA of the CDR3 is TGTGCCAGCAGTGATCGGGGAGTCGGTCAGCCCCAGCATTTT.

This chain joins TRBV21-1 and TRBJ1-6; the table assigns TRBD1, which was not confirmed against the DNA. TRBV21-1 constitutes a pseudogene. The CDR3 has 16 amino acids. CDR3 region: CASSKVRNRGNSPLHF. For the CDR3, the DNA is TGTGCCAGCAGCAAAGTTAGAAACAGGGGCAATTCACCCCTCCACTTT.

The rearrangement joins TRBV5-6 to TRBJ1-2, with a tentative D call TRBD1 (5 bases). Per germline, CDR1 SGHDT and CDR2 YYEEEE. The CDR3 is made up of 12 amino acids. Trimming took off 2 bases at V and 8 bases at J, with 10 bases between the two ends. The CDR3 DNA reads TGTGCCAGCAGCTTCAGGCGGGACGGCTACACCTTC. Encoded protein: CASSFRRDGYTF.

This clone was detected only once. The chain links TRBV5-4 to TRBJ2-3; TRBD2 matches 8 bases. Germline V gene data show CDR1 as SGHNT and CDR2 as YYREEE (reference sequence). The V segment lost 4 bases and the J segment 5 bases; nucleotides outside the gene matches: 9. The length of the CDR3 is 15 residues. CDR3 region: CASSDRGGRGDTQYF. The CDR3 bases are TGTGCCAGCAGCGACCGGGGGGGCCGGGGAGATACGCAGTATTTT.

The V call is TRBV6-6, the J call TRBJ2-7; 10 bases match TRBD2. CDR3 length: 16 amino acids. V was clipped by 0 bases and J by 4 bases; unmatched bases: 6. Looked up from germline, CDR1 is MNHNY and CDR2 is SVGAGI (reference sequence). The DNA for the CDR3 is TGTGCCAGCAGTTACTCGAACCTAGCGGGGGTTTACGAGCAGTACTTC. As protein: CASSYSNLAGVYEQYF.

The rearrangement links TRBV24-1 to TRBJ2-2; 9 bases agree with TRBD2. CDR1 is KGHDR and CDR2 is SFDVKD in the germline V gene. The CDR3 is 15 amino acids. V shed 7 bases and J 5 bases; nucleotides not matched to a gene: 7. CDR3 nucleotide sequence: TGTGCCACCAGGCGTAGCGGGAGCGAGACCGGGGAGCTGTTTTTT. Residues: CATRRSGSETGELFF.

This chain joins TRBV7-9 and TRBJ1-6; D call uncertain. The CDR3 runs 14 residues. CDR1 SEHNR and CDR2 FQNEAQ come from the germline V gene (reference sequence). Deletions cut 9 bases from V and 0 bases from J, with 9 bases between. The CDR3 sequence is CASSGSSYNSPLHF. The CDR3 bases are TGTGCCAGTTCAGGTAGCTCCTATAATTCACCCCTCCACTTT.

The gene calls are TRBV6-1 and TRBJ2-3; D is unclear. The ends were cut back, 4 bases at V and 5 bases at J, with 19 bases in the middle. The CDR3 runs to 16 residues. Germline V gene data show CDR1 as MNHNS and CDR2 as SASEGT. The CDR3 DNA reads TGTGCCAGCAGTGCCCCGGTTCGTCTCAAAAAAGATACGCAGTATTTT. It encodes CASSAPVRLKKDTQYF.

The CDR3 DNA reads as TGTGCCAGCAGCCACCTTGACAGGACCAACTATGGCTACACCTTC. Its translation: CASSHLDRTNYGYTF. The chain joins TRBV3-1 (or the pseudogene TRBV3-2) to TRBJ1-2, with D perhaps matching TRBD1 (6 bases). This CDR3 has 15 residues. Germline CDR1 is LGHDT and CDR2 is YNNKEL (reference sequence). V shed 3 bases and J shed 2 bases, with 13 bases lying between them.